This TCR beta chain was captured in a study of blood T cell repertoires in COVID-19. Produced via immunoSEQ multiplex PCR; TCRdb's table is partial and in-frame only. The sample lists 200,000 to 250,000 clones, roughly 79% occurring once. Germline V gene sequence: CDR1 DFQATT, CDR2 SNEGSKA (reference sequence). V shed 3 bases and J 7 bases; nucleotides not matched to a gene: 6. This CDR3 is built from 14 residues. The sequencing input was peripheral blood. V usage is TRBV20-1 and J usage is TRBJ1-6, with 7 bases fitting TRBD1. The clonotype comes from a woman older than 75 with acute or convalescent COVID-19. The CDR3 nucleotides are TGCAGTGCTAGTGTGACAGGGCCAAATTCACCCCTCCACTTT. This translates into CSASVTGPNSPLHF.